What follows are 8 T cell receptor beta chains derived from one specimen sequenced in a study of T cell repertoires in cytomegalovirus infection. From the reads, TCRdb called clonotypes with MiXCR, one entry per CDR3 protein. This table holds almost 550,000 distinct CDR3 sequences, 16% found once. Sequencing input: CD8+ T cells from PBMCs. These TCRs come from a human donor in good health (CMV status not recorded). Some clones in this sample may be carry-over from other donors' samples.

This clonotype was detected a few times. The chain carries TRBV20-1 and TRBJ2-1, with 12 bases identical to TRBD2. The V and J ends lost 5 bases and 7 bases, in that order; junction bases with no gene match: 6. Germline V CDR1 and CDR2: DFQATT, SNEGSKA (reference sequence). There are 14 residues in the CDR3. As DNA, the CDR3 is TGCAGTGCTGGGGCTAGCGGGAGGGTTAATGAGCAGTTCTTC. It yields the protein CSAGASGRVNEQFF.

This clonotype was picked up many times. This chain joins TRBV27 and TRBJ2-2, with TRBD1 matching 8 bases. The CDR3 is made up of 13 amino acids. Germline CDR1 is MNHEY and CDR2 is SMNVEV (reference sequence). With 2 bases clipped from V and 9 bases from J, the junction kept 2 bases outside the gene matches. The CDR3 sequence: CASSLTGGRELFF. The CDR3 DNA follows: TGTGCCAGCAGTTTAACAGGGGGGCGGGAGCTGTTTTTT.

The rearrangement joins TRBV5-4 to TRBJ2-7; 8 bases line up with TRBD2. The V gene end was trimmed by 2 bases and the J gene end by 5 bases; junction bases not matched to a gene: 9. Germline lookup yields CDR1 SGHNT and CDR2 YYREEE (reference sequence). The CDR3 totals 15 residues. The CDR3 here is CASSLGSGSLNEQYF. The CDR3 DNA sequence: TGTGCCAGCAGCTTAGGGAGCGGGAGTCTCAACGAGCAGTACTTC.

This clonotype has at least ten counts. V usage is TRBV7-7 and J usage is TRBJ2-6, with unresolved D. This CDR3 has 15 amino acids. CDR1 and CDR2 (germline): SSHAT, FNYEAQ (reference sequence). Trimming left V 5 bases short and J 0 bases short, with 8 bases between. CDR3 residues: CASSPLGSGANVLTF. In nucleotides, the CDR3 is TGTGCCAGCAGCCCTTTGGGCTCTGGGGCCAACGTCCTGACTTTC.

This clonotype was seen ten or more times. J is TRBJ1-1 and V is TRBV4-1; D is unclear. Trimming stripped 3 bases from V and 0 bases from J, with 11 bases between. The germline V gene encodes CDR1 MGHRA and CDR2 YSYEKL. This CDR3 comprises 15 residues. The CDR3 sequence is CASSQDGVMNTEAFF. The CDR3 DNA reads TGCGCCAGCAGCCAGGATGGGGTCATGAACACTGAAGCTTTCTTT.

This clonotype was observed a handful of times. This chain connects TRBV27 to TRBJ1-2; no clear D. The CDR3 runs 14 residues. Germline V gene data show CDR1 as MNHEY and CDR2 as SMNVEV (reference sequence). Trimming stripped 0 bases from V and 7 bases from J, with 12 bases between. CDR3 protein: CASSLSAGAAGYTF. The CDR3 DNA is TGTGCCAGCAGTTTATCGGCAGGCGCGGCTGGCTACACCTTC.

Note on this clonotype: One end of the junction fails to match germline, which may point to a read error. The genes are TRBV19 and TRBJ2-7, with 10 bases that match TRBD1. The CDR3 is 16 residues long. Germline V gene sequence: CDR1 LNHDA, CDR2 SQIVND (reference sequence). CDR3 amino acids: CARSISGQGLSYEQYF. DNA of the CDR3: TGTGCCAGAAGTATATCGGGACAGGGGTTGTCCTACGAGCAGTACTTC.

CDR3 nucleotide sequence: TGCGCCAGCAGCCAAGAAGGCGCTAATGAAAAACTGTTTTTT. Its translation is CASSQEGANEKLFF. V usage is TRBV4-1 and J usage is TRBJ1-4; D is uncertain. The ends were cut back, 0 bases at V and 3 bases at J, with 5 bases in the middle. The CDR3 length is 14 residues. Per the germline V gene, CDR1 is MGHRA and CDR2 is YSYEKL.